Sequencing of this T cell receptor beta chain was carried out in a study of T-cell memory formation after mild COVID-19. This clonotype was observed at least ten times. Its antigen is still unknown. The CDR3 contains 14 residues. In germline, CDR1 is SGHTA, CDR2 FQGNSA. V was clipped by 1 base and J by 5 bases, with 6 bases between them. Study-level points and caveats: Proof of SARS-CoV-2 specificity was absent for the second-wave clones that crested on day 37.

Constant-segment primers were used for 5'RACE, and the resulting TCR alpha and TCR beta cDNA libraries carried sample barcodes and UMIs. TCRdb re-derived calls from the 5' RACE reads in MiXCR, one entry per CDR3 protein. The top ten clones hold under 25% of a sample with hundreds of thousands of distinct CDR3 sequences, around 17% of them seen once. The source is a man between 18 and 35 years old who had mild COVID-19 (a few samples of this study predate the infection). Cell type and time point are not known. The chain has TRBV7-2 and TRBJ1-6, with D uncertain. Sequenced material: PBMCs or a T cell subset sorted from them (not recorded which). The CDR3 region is CASSLGADNSPLHF. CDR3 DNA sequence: TGTGCCAGCAGCTTAGGGGCGGATAATTCACCCCTCCACTTT.